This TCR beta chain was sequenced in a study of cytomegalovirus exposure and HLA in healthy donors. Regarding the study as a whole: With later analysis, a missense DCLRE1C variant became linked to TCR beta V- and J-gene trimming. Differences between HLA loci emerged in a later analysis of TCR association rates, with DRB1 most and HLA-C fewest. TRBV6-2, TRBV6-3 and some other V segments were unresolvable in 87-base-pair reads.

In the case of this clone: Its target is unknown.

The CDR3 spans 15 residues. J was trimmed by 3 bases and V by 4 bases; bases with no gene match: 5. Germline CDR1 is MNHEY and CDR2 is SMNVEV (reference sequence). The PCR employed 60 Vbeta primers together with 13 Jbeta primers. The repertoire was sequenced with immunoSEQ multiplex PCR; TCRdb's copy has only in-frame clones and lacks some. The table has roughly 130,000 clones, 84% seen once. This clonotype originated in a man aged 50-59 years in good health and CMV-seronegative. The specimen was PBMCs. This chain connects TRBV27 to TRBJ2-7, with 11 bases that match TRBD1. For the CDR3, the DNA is TGTGCCAGCAGTTATGGGACAGGGGGTGGCTACGAGCAGTACTTC. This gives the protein CASSYGTGGGYEQYF.